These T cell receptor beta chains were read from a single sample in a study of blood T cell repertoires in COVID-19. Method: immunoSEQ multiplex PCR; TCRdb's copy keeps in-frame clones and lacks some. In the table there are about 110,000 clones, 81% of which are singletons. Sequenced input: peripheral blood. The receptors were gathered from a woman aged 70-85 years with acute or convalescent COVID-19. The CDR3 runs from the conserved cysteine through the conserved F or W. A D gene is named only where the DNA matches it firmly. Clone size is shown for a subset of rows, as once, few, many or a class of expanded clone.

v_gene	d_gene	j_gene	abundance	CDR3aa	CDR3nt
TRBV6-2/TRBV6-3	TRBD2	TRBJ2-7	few	CASSSGTNSYEQYF	TGTGCCAGCAGTTCCGGGACTAACTCCTACGAGCAGTACTTC
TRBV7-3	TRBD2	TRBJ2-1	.	CASSSTSGPYNEQFF	TGTGCCAGCAGCAGCACTAGCGGGCCTTACAATGAGCAGTTCTTC
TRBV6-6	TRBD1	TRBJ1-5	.	CASSGTTGTANQPQHF	TGTGCCAGCAGTGGTACGACAGGGACGGCCAATCAGCCCCAGCATTTT
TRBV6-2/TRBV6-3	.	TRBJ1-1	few	CASSPWQGFTDTEAFF	TGTGCCAGCAGCCCATGGCAGGGTTTTACGGACACTGAAGCTTTCTTT
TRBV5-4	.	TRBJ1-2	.	CASSLGLTLQGPYGYTF	TGTGCCAGCAGCTTGGGGTTAACACTACAGGGACCCTATGGCTACACCTTC
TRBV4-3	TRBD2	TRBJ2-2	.	CASSQDRRGGERGGELFF	TGCGCCAGCAGCCAAGATCGGCGGGGGGGCGAGAGAGGCGGGGAGCTGTTTTTT
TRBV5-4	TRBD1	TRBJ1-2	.	CASSAAGTGGFGYTF	TGTGCCAGCAGCGCGGCCGGGACAGGGGGCTTTGGCTACACCTTC
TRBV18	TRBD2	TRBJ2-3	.	CASSSRTSGGTDTQYF	TGTGCCAGCTCATCCCGGACTAGCGGAGGCACAGATACGCAGTATTTT
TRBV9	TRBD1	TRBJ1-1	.	CASSVGFTGVSTEAFF	TGTGCCAGCAGCGTAGGATTCACAGGGGTTAGTACTGAAGCTTTCTTT
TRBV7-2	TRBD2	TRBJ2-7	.	CASSYSGTQPYEQYF	TGTGCCAGCAGCTATAGCGGGACCCAACCCTACGAGCAGTACTTC
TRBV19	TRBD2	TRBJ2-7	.	CASSANRLAGTYEQYF	TGTGCCAGTAGTGCGAATCGACTAGCGGGTACCTACGAGCAGTACTTC
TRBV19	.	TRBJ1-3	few	CASSIGINTIYF	TGTGCCAGTAGTATCGGGATCAACACCATATATTTT
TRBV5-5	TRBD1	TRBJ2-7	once	CASSVIQGFEEQYF	TGTGCCAGCAGCGTGATACAGGGGTTTGAGGAGCAGTACTTC
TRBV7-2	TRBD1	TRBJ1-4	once	CASSLEGTGKLFF	TGTGCCAGCAGCTTAGAAGGGACAGGAAAACTGTTTTTT
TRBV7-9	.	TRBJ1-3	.	CASSLVRGRSGNTIYF	TGTGCCAGCAGCTTAGTTAGGGGCCGCTCTGGAAACACCATATATTTT
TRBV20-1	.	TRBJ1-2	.	CSASYRSYGYTF	TGCAGTGCTAGTTACAGGAGCTATGGCTACACCTTC
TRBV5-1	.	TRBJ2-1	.	CASSLALGRANEQFF	TGCGCCAGCAGCTTGGCCCTGGGCAGGGCCAATGAGCAGTTCTTC
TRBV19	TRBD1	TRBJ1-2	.	CASAGGQGIANYGYTF	TGTGCCAGCGCCGGAGGACAGGGGATAGCTAACTATGGCTACACCTTC
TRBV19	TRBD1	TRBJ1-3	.	CASSVGQGMNTIYF	TGTGCCAGTAGTGTGGGACAGGGCATGAACACCATATATTTT
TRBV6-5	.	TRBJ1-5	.	CASRLSYSNQPQHF	TGTGCCAGCAGACTATCCTATAGCAATCAGCCCCAGCATTTT
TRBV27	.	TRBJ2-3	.	CARRKGHNTDTQYF	TGTGCCAGACGAAAGGGGCATAACACAGATACGCAGTATTTT
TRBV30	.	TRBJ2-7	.	CSTGRSQTSEQYF	TGTTCGACAGGGAGGTCCCAAACAAGCGAGCAGTACTTC
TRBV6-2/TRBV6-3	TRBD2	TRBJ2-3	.	CASSYPYPGTSGPDDTQYF	TGTGCCAGCAGTTACCCATACCCCGGGACTAGCGGTCCAGATGATACGCAGTATTTT
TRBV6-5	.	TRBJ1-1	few	CASSLGQNTEAFF	TGTGCCAGCAGCCTGGGACAGAACACTGAAGCTTTCTTT
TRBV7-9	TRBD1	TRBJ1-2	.	CASSLAGGGNSYGYTF	TGTGCCAGCAGCTTAGCAGGAGGGGGCAATAGCTATGGCTACACCTTC
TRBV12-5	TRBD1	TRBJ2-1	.	CASGLGTGQPAPNEQFF	TGTGCTAGTGGTTTGGGGACGGGACAGCCGGCCCCCAATGAGCAGTTCTTC
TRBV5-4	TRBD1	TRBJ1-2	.	CASSRTGEHYGYTF	TGTGCCAGCAGCAGGACAGGGGAGCACTATGGCTACACCTTC
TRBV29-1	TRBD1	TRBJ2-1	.	CSVEKQGVAYNEQFF	TGCAGCGTCGAAAAACAGGGGGTCGCCTACAATGAGCAGTTCTTC
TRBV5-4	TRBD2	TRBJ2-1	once	CASSRGTSGSSYNEQFF	TGTGCCAGCAGCAGAGGGACTAGCGGGAGTAGTTACAATGAGCAGTTCTTC
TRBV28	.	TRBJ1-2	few	CASGWGGEYGYTF	TGTGCCAGCGGATGGGGGGGAGAATATGGCTACACCTTC
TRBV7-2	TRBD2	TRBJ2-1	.	CASSLRRERDEQFF	TGTGCCAGCAGCTTACGGCGGGAGCGGGATGAGCAGTTCTTC
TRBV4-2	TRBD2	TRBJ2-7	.	CASSQDLASGVYEQYF	TGTGCCAGCAGCCAAGATTTGGCTAGCGGGGTCTACGAGCAGTACTTC
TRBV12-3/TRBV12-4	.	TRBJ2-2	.	CASNPRISGELFF	TGTGCCAGCAACCCCAGAATCTCCGGGGAGCTGTTTTTT
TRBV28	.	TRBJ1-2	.	CASCGRSSYTF	TGTGCCAGCTGCGGGCGATCAAGCTACACCTTC
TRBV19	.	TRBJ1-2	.	CATTRTGQLYF	TGTGCCACCACTCGAACGGGACAACTCTACTTC
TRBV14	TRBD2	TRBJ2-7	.	CASSQERLAGSEQYF	TGTGCCAGCAGCCAAGAGAGACTAGCGGGAAGCGAGCAGTACTTC
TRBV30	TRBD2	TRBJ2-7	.	CAWSGLAAPSSYEQYF	TGTGCCTGGAGTGGACTAGCGGCTCCCAGCTCCTACGAGCAGTACTTC
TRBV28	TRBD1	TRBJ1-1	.	CASRGQIEAFF	TGTGCCAGCAGGGGACAGATTGAAGCTTTCTTT